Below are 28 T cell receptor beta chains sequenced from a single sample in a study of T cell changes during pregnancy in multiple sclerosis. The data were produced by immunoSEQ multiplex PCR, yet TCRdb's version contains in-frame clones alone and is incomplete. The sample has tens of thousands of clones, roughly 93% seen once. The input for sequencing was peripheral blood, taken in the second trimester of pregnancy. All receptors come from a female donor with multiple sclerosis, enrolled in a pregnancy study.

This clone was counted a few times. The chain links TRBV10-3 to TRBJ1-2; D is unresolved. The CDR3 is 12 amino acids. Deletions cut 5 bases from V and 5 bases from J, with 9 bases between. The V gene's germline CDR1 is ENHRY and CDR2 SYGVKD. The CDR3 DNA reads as TGTGCCATCAGTAGAGATCTTTATGGCTACACCTTC. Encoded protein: CAISRDLYGYTF.

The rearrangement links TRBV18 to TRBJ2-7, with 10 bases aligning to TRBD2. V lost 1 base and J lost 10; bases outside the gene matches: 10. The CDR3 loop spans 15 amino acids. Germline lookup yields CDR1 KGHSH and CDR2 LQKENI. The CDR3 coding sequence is TGTGCCAGCTCACCACAGGTTCAAGCGGGAGGGCCCCAGTACTTC. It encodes CASSPQVQAGGPQYF. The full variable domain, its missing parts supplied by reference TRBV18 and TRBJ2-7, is NAGVMQNPRHLVRRRGQEARLRCSPMKGHSHVYWYRQLPEEGLKFMVYLQKENIIDESGMPKERFSAEFPKEGPSILRIQQVVRGDSAAYFCASSPQVQAGGPQYFGPGTRLTVT.

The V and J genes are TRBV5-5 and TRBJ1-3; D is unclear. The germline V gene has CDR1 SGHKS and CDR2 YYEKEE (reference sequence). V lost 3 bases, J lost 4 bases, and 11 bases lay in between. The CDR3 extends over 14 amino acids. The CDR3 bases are TGTGCCAGCAGCTCCCCAGGAAAAGGAAACACCATATATTTT. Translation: CASSSPGKGNTIYF.

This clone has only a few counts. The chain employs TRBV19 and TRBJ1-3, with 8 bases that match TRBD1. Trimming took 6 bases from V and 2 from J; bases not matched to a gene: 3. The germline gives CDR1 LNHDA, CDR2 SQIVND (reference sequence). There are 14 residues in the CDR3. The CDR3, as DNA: TGTGCCAGTAGCCGGACAGGGCCTGGAAACACCATATATTTT. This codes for CASSRTGPGNTIYF.

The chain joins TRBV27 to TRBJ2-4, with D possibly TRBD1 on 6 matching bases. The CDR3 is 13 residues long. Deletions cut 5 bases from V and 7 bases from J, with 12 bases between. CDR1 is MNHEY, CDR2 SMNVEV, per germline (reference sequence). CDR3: CASSITGPNIQYF. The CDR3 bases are TGTGCCAGCAGTATAACAGGGCCGAACATTCAGTACTTC.

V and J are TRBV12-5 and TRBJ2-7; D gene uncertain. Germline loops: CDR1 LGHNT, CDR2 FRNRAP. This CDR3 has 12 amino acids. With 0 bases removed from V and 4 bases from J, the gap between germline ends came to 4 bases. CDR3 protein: CASGLVQYEQYF. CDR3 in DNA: TGTGCTAGTGGTTTGGTCCAGTACGAGCAGTACTTC.

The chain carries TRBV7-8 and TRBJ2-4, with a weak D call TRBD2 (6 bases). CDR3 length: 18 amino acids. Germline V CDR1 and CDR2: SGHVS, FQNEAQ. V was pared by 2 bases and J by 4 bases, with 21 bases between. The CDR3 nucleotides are TGTGCCAGCAGCTTACGGCCCCCGCCGGCGGGGCCTAAAAACATTCAGTACTTC. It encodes CASSLRPPPAGPKNIQYF.

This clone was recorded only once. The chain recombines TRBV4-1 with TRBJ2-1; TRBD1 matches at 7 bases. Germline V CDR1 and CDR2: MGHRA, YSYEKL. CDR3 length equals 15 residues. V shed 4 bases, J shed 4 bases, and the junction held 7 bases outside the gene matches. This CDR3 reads CASSLAGTEYNEQFF. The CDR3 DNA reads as TGCGCCAGCAGCCTCGCCGGGACAGAGTACAATGAGCAGTTCTTC.

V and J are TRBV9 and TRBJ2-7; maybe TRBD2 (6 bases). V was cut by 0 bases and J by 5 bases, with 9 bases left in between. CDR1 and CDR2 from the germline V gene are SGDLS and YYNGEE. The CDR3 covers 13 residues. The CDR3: CASSVGTGDEQYF. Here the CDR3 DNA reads TGTGCCAGCAGCGTAGGGACGGGGGACGAGCAGTACTTC.

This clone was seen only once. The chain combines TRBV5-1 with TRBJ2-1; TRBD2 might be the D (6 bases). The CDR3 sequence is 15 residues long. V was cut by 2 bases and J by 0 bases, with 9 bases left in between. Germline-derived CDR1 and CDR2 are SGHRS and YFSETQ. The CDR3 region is CASSLAGLSYNEQFF. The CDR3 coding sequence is TGCGCCAGCAGCTTAGCGGGCCTCTCCTACAATGAGCAGTTCTTC.

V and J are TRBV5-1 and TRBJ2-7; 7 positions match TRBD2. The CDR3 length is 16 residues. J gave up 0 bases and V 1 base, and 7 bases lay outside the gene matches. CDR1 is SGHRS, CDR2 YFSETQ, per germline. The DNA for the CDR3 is TGCGCCAGCAGCTTGCCCTCTAGCGGACTCTCCTACGAGCAGTACTTC. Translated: CASSLPSSGLSYEQYF.

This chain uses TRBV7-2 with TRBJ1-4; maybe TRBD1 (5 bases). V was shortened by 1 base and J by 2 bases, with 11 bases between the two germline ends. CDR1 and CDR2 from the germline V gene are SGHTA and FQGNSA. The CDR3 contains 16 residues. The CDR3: CASSLDRSSTNEKLFF. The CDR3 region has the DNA TGTGCCAGCAGCTTAGACAGGAGTTCGACTAATGAAAAACTGTTTTTT.

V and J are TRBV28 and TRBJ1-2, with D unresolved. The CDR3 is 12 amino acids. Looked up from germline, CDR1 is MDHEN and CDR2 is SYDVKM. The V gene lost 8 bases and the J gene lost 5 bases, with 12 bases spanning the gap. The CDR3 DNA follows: TGTGCCAGCGGGAGCGGGAAATATGGCTACACCTTC. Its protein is CASGSGKYGYTF.

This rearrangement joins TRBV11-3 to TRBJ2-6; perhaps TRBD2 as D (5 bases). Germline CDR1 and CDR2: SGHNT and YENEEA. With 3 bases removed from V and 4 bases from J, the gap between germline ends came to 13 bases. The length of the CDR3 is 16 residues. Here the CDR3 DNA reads TGTGCCAGCAGCTTCTACGGGGTGGCAGGGGCCAACGTCCTGACTTTC. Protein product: CASSFYGVAGANVLTF.

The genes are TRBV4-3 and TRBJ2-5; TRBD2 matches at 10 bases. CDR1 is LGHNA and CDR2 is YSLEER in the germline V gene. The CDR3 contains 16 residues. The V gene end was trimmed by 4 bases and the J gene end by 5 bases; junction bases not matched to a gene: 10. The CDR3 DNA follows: TGCGCCAGCAGCCGAAATCTAGCGGGAGAGGGGGAGACCCAGTACTTC. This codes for CASSRNLAGEGETQYF.

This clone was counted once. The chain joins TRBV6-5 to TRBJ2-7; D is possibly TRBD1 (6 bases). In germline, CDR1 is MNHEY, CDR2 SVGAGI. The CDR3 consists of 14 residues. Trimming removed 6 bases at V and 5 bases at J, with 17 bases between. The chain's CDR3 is CASRITGSPNEQYF. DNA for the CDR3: TGTGCCAGCAGAATCACAGGGTCTCCCAACGAGCAGTACTTC.

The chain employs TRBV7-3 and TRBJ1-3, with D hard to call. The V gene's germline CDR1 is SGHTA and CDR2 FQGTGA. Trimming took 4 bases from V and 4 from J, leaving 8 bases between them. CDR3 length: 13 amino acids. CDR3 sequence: CASSSSGGNTIYF. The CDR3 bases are TGTGCCAGCAGCTCATCGGGAGGAAACACCATATATTTT.

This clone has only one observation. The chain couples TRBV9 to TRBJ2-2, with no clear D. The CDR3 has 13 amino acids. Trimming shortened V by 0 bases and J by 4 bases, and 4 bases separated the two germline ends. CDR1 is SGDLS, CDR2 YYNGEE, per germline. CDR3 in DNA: TGTGCCAGCAGCGTAGCGGGCACCGGGGAGCTGTTTTTT. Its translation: CASSVAGTGELFF. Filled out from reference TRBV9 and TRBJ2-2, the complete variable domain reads DSGVTQTPKHLITATGQRVTLRCSPRSGDLSVYWYQQSLDQGLQFLIQYYNGEERAKGNILERFSAQQFPDLHSELNLSSLELGDSALYFCASSVAGTGELFFGEGSRLTVL.

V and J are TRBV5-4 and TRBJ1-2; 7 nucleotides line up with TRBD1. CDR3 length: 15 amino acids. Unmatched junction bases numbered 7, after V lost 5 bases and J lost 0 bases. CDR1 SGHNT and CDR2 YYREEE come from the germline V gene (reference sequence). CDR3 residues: CASSPTTGTNYGYTF. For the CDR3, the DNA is TGTGCCAGCAGTCCCACGACAGGGACTAACTATGGCTACACCTTC.

The CDR3 loop reads CASCRGTSGNEQFF. The CDR3 nucleotides read TGTGCCAGCTGCCGCGGGACTAGCGGGAATGAGCAGTTCTTC. The rearrangement uses TRBV27 and TRBJ2-1, with TRBD2 identical over 12 bases. The CDR3 has 14 amino acids. Germline loops: CDR1 MNHEY, CDR2 SMNVEV (reference sequence). V was pared by 8 bases and J by 7 bases, with 6 bases of the junction left unmatched.

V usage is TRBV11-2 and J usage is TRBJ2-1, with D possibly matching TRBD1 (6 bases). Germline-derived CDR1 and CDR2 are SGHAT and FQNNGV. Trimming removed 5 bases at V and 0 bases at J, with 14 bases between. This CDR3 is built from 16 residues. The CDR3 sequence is CASSPWGRPSYNEQFF. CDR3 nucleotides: TGTGCCAGCAGCCCCTGGGGGCGGCCCTCCTACAATGAGCAGTTCTTC.

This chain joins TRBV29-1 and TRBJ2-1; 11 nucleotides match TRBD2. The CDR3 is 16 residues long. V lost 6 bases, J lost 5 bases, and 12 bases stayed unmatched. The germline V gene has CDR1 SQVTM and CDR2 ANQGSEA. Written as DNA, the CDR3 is TGCAGCGTCAACGAACTAGCGGGAGATGGCCACAATGAGCAGTTCTTC. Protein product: CSVNELAGDGHNEQFF.

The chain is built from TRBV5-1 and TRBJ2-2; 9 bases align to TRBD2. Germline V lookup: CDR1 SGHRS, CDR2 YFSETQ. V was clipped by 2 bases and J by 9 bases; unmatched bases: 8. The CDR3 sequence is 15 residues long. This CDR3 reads CASSLSGTSNRELFF. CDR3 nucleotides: TGCGCCAGCAGCTTATCCGGGACTAGCAACAGGGAGCTGTTTTTT.

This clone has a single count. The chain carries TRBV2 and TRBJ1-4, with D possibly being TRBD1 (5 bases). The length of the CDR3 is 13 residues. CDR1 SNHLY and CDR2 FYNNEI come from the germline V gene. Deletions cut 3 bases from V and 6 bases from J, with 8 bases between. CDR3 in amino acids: CASSDRGDEKLFF. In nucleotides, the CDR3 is TGTGCCAGCAGTGACCGGGGGGATGAAAAACTGTTTTTT.

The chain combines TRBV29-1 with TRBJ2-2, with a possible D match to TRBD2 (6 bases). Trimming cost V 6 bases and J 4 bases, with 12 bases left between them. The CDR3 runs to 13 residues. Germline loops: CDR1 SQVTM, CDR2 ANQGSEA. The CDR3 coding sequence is TGCAGCGTACGCCTGGGGGGCACCGGGGAGCTGTTTTTT. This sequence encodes CSVRLGGTGELFF.

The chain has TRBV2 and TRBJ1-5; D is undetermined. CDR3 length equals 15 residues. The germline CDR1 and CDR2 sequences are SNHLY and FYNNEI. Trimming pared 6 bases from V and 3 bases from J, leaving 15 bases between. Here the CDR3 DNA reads TGTGCCAGCAGAACCCGAGAGGGTAACAATCAGCCCCAGCATTTT. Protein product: CASRTREGNNQPQHF.

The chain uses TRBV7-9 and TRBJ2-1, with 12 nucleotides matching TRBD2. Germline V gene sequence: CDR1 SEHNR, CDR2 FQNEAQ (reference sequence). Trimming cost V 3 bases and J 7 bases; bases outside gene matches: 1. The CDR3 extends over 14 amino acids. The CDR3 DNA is TGTGCCAGCAGCTTGACTAGCGGGAGTAATGAGCAGTTCTTC. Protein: CASSLTSGSNEQFF.

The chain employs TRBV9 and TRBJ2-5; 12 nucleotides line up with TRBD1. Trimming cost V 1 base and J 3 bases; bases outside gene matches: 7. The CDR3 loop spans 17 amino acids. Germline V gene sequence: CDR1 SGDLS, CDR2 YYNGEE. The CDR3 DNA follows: TGTGCCAGCAGCGTAAGGGGACAGGGGGCGGGCAAAGAGACCCAGTACTTC. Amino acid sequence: CASSVRGQGAGKETQYF.